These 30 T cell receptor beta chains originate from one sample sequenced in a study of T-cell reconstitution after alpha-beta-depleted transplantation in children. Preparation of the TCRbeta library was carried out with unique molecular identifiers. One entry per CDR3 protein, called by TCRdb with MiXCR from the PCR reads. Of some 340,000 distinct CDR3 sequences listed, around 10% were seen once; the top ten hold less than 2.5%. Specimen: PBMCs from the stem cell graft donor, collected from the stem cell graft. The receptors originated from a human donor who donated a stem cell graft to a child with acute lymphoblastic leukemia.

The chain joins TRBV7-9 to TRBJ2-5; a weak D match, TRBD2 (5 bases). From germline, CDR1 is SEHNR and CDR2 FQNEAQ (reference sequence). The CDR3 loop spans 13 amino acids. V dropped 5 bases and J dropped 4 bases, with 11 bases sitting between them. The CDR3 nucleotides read TGTGCCAGCAGCCCACTAGGTCGAGAGACCCAGTACTTC. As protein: CASSPLGRETQYF.

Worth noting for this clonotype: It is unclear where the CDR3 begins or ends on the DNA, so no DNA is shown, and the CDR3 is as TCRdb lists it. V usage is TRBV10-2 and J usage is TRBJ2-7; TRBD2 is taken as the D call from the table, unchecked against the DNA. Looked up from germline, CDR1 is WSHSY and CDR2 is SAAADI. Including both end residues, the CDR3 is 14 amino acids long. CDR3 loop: CASSEWASGTSPYF.

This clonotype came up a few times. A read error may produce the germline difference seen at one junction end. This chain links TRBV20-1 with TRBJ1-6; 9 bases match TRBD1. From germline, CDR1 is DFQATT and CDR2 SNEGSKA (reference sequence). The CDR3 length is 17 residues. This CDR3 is CSARDPGQGSDNSPLHF. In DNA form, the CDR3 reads TGCAGTGCTAGAGATCCGGGACAGGGCTCCGATAATTCACCCCTCCACTTT.

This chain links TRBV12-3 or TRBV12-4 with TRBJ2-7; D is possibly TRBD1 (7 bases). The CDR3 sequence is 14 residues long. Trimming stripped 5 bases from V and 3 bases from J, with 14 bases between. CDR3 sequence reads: CASSLQGGYYEQYF. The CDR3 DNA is TGTGCCAGCAGTCTCCAGGGGGGATACTACGAGCAGTACTTC.

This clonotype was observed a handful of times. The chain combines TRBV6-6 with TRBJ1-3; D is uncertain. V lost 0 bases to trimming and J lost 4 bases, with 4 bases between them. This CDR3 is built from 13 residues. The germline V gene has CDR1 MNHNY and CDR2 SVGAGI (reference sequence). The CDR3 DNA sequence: TGTGCCAGCAGTTACTCGCACGGAAACACCATATATTTT. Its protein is CASSYSHGNTIYF.

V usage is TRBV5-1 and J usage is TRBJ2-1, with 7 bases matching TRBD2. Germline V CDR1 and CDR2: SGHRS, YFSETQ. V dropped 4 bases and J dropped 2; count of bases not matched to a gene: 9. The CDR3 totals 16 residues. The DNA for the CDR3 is TGCGCCAGCAGCGCTGGCGGGAGCGGGACCTACAATGAGCAGTTCTTC. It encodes CASSAGGSGTYNEQFF.

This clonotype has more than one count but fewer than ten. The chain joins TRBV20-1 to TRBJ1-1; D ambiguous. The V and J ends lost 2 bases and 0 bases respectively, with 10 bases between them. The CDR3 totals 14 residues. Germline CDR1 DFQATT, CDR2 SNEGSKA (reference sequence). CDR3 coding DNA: TGCAGTGCTAGATCCGGCGGAGTGAACACTGAAGCTTTCTTT. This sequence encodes CSARSGGVNTEAFF.

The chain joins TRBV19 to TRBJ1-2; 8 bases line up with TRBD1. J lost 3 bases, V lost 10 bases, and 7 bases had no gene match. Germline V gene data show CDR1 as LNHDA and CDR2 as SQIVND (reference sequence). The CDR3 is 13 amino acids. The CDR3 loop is CATATGADYGYTF. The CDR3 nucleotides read TGTGCCACCGCGACAGGGGCGGACTATGGCTACACCTTC.

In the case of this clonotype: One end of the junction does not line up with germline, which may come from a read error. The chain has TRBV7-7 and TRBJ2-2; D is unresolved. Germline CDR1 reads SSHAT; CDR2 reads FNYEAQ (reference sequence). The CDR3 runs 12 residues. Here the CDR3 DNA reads TGTGCTAGCAGCCTGCCGGGCGGGGAGCTGTTTTTT. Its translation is CASSLPGGELFF. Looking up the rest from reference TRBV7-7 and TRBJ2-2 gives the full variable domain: GAGVSQSPRYKVTKRGQDVTLRCDPISSHATLYWYQQALGQGPEFLTYFNYEAQPDKSGLPSDRFSAERPEGSISTLTIQRTEQRDSAMYRCASSLPGGELFFGEGSRLTVL.

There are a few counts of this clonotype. For the CDR3, the DNA is TGTGCCAGCAGCTTGGGGGGTTGGTGGGACTACAATGAGCAGTTCTTC. Protein product: CASSLGGWWDYNEQFF. This chain links TRBV7-2 with TRBJ2-1, with D maybe TRBD2 (6 bases). The CDR3 loop spans 16 amino acids. Germline CDR1 reads SGHTA; CDR2 reads FQGNSA. V was cut by 3 bases and J by 3 bases, with 15 bases left in between.

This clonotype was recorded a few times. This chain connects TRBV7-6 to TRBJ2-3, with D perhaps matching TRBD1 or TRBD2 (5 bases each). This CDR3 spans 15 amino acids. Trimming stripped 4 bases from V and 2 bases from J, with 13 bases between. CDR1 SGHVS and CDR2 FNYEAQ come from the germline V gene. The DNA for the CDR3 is TGTGCCAGCAGCTCGACGGGACCGCTCACAGATACGCAGTATTTT. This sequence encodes CASSSTGPLTDTQYF.

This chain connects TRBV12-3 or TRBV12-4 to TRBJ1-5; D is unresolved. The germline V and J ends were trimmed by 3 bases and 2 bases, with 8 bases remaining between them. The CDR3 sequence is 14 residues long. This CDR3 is CASSLGYGNQPQHF. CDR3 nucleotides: TGTGCCAGCAGTTTGGGGTATGGCAATCAGCCCCAGCATTTT.

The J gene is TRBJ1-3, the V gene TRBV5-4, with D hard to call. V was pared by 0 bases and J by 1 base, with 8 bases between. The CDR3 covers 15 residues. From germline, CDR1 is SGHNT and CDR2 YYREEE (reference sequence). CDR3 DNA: TGTGCCAGCAGCTTGGCGGGTCTTTCTGGAAACACCATATATTTT. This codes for CASSLAGLSGNTIYF.

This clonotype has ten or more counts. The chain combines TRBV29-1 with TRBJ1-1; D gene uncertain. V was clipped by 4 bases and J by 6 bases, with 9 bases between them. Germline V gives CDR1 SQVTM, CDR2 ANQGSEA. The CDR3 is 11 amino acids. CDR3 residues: CSVVGVAEAFF. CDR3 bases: TGCAGCGTTGTCGGAGTAGCTGAAGCTTTCTTT. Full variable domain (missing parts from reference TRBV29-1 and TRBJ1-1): SAVISQKPSRDICQRGTSLTIQCQVDSQVTMMFWYRQQPGQSLTLIATANQGSEATYESGFVIDKFPISRPNLTFSTLTVSNMSPEDSSIYLCSVVGVAEAFFGQGTRLTVV.

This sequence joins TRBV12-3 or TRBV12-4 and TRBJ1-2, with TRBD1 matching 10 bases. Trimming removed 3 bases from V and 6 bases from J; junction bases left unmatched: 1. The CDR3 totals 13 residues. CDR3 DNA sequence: TGTGCCAGCAGTTTGGGACAGGGGAATGGCTACACCTTC. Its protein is CASSLGQGNGYTF.

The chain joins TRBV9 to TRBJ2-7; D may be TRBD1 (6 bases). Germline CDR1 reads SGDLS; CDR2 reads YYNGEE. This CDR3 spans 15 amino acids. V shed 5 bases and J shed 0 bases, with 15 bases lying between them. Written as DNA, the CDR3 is TGTGCCAGCAGTGTCTCGACAGGACCCTCCTACGAGCAGTACTTC. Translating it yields CASSVSTGPSYEQYF.

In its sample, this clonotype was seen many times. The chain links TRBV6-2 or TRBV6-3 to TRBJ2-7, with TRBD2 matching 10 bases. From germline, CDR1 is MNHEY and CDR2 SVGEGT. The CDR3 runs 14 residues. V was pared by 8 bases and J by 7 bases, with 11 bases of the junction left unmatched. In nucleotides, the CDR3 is TGTGCCAGCTCAGAGCGGGAGGGCCACTGGGAGCAGTACTTC. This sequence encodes CASSEREGHWEQYF.

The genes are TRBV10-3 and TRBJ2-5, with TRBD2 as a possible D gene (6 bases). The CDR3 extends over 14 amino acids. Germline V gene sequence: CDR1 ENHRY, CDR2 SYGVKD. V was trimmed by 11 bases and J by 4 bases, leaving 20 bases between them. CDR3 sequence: CALGGIAGRETQYF. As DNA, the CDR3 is TGTGCCCTCGGAGGGATCGCCGGGCGAGAGACCCAGTACTTC.

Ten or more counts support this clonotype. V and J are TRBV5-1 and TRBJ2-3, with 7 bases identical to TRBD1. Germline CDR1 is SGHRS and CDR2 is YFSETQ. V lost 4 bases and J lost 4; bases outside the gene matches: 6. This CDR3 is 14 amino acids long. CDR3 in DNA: TGCGCCAGCAGCCCCGGACAGGCCGCAGATACGCAGTATTTT. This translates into CASSPGQAADTQYF.

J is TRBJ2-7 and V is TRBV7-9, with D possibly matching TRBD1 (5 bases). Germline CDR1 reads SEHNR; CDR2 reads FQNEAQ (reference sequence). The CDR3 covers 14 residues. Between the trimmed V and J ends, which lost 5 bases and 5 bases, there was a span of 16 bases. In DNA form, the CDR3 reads TGTGCCAGCAGCCCTCTGGCAGGGCGCCACGAGCAGTACTTC. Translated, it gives CASSPLAGRHEQYF. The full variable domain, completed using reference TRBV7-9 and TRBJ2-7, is DTGVSQNPRHKITKRGQNVTFRCDPISEHNRLYWYRQTLGQGPEFLTYFQNEAQLEKSRLLSDRFSAERPKGSFSTLEIQRTEQGDSAMYLCASSPLAGRHEQYFGPGTRLTVT.

The CDR3 is CASRTVGINSPLHF. The CDR3 nucleotides are TGTGCCAGCAGGACAGTTGGAATCAATTCACCCCTCCACTTT. This rearrangement joins TRBV12-3 or TRBV12-4 to TRBJ1-6, with D possibly TRBD1 on 5 matching bases. Trimming took 6 bases from V and 7 from J, leaving 13 bases between them. The CDR3 totals 14 residues.

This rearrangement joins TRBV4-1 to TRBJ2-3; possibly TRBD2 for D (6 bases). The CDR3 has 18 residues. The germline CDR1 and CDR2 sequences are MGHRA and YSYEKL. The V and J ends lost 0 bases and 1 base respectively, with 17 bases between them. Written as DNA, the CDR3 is TGCGCCAGCAGCCAAGATCCCCTTACTAGCCCTCGCACAGATACGCAGTATTTT. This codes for CASSQDPLTSPRTDTQYF.

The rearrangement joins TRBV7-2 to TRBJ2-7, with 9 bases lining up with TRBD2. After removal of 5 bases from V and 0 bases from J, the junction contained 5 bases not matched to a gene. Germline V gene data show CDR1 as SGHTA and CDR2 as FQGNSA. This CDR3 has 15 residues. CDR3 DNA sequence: TGTGCCAGCAGCGTGACTAGCGGAAACTCCTACGAGCAGTACTTC. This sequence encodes CASSVTSGNSYEQYF.

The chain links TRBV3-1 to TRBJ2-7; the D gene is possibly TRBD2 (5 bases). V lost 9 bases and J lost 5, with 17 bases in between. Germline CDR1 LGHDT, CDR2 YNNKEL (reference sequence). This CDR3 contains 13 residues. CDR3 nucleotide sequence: TGTGCCAGTAGACGGGCGGGCGATAACGAGCAGTACTTC. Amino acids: CASRRAGDNEQYF.

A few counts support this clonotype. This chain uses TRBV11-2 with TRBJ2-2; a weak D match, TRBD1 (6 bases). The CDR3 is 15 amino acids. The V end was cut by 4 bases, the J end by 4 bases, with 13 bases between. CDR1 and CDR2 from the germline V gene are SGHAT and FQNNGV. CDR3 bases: TGTGCCAGCAGCTATACGTCAGGGGTCACCGGGGAGCTGTTTTTT. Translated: CASSYTSGVTGELFF.

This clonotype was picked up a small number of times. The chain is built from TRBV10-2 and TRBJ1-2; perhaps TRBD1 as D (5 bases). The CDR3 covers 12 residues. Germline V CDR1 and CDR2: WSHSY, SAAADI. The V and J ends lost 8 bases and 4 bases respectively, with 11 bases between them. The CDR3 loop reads CASWDAGYGYTF. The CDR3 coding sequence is TGCGCCAGCTGGGACGCGGGCTATGGCTACACCTTC.

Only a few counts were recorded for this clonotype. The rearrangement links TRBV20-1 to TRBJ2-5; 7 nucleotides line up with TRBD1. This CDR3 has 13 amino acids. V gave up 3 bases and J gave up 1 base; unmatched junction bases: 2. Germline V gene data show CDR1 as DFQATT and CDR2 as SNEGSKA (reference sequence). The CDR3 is CSASRGPQETQYF. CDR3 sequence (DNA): TGCAGTGCTAGTAGGGGGCCCCAAGAGACCCAGTACTTC.

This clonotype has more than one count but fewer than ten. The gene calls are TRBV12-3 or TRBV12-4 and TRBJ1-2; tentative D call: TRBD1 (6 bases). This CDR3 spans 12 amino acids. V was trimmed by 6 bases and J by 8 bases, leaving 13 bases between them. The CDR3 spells CASSPGERGYTF. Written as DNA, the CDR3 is TGTGCCAGCAGCCCAGGGGAGAGGGGCTACACCTTC.

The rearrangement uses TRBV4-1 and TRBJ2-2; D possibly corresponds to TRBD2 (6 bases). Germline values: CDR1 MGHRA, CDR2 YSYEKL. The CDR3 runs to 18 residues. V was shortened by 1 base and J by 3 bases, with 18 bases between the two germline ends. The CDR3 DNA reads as TGCGCCAGCAGCCAAGTAGTTATTCCTAGCGACGACACCGGGGAGCTGTTTTTT. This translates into CASSQVVIPSDDTGELFF.

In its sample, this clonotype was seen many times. The CDR3 DNA is TGTGCCAGCAGCTTGGCAATAGGGCGGGGGAACACTGAAGCTTTCTTT. It codes for CASSLAIGRGNTEAFF. V is TRBV5-5 and J is TRBJ1-1, with unresolved D. The V end lost 0 bases, the J end lost 1 base, and 13 bases lay between the germline ends. The CDR3 spans 16 residues. Germline CDR1 reads SGHKS; CDR2 reads YYEKEE (reference sequence).